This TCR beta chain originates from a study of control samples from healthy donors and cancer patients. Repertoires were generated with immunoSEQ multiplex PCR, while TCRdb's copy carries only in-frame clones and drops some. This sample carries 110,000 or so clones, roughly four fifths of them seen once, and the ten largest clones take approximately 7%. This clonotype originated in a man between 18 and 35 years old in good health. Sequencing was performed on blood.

The DNA of the CDR3 is TGTGCCTGGAGTGTAGTAGGGGAGCCTATCTACGAGCAGTACTTC. Its translation is CAWSVVGEPIYEQYF. The chain links TRBV30 to TRBJ2-7, with D possibly called TRBD1 or TRBD2 (5 bases each). V was cut by 0 bases and J by 3 bases, with 15 bases left in between. The CDR3 spans 15 residues. Germline CDR1 reads GTSNPN; CDR2 reads SVGIG (reference sequence).